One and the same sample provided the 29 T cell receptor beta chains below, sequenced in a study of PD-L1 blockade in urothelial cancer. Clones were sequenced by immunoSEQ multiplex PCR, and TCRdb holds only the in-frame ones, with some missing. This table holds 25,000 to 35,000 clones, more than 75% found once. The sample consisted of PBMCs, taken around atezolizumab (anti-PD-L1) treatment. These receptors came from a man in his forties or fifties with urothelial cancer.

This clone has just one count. The DNA of the CDR3 is TGCGCCAGCAGTGAGTCCACCATCTATCCCTATGGCTACACCTTC. The encoded protein is CASSESTIYPYGYTF. The chain combines TRBV10-1 with TRBJ1-2, with D unresolved. The germline V and J ends were trimmed by 0 bases and 4 bases, with 12 bases remaining between them. Germline V gene lookup returns CDR1 WNHNN and CDR2 SYGVQD (reference sequence). This CDR3 is built from 15 residues.

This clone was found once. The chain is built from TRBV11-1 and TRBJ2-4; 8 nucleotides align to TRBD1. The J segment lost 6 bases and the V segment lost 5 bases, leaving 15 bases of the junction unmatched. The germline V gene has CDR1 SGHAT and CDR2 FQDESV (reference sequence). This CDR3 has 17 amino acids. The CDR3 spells CASSTRTGTVLGNIQYF. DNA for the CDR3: TGTGCCAGCAGCACCCGGACAGGGACGGTATTAGGAAACATTCAGTACTTC.

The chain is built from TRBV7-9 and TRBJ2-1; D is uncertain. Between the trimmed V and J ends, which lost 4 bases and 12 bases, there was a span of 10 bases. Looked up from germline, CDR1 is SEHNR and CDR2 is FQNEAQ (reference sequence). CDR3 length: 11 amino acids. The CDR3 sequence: CASSSRSGQFF. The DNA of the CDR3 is TGTGCCAGCAGCTCACGGTCCGGGCAGTTCTTC.

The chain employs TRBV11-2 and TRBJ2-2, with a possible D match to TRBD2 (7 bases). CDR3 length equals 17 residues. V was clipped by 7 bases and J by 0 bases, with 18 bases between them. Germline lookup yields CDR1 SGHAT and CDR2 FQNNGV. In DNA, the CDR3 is TGTGCCAGCACCACCAGGGGAGGGGGAACGAACACCGGGGAGCTGTTTTTT. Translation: CASTTRGGGTNTGELFF.

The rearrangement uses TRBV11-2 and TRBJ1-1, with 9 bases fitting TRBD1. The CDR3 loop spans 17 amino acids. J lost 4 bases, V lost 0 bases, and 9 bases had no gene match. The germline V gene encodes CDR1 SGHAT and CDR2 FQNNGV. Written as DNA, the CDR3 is TGTGCCAGCAGCTTAGATCTCTGGACAGGGGCAGGCACTGAAGCTTTCTTT. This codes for CASSLDLWTGAGTEAFF. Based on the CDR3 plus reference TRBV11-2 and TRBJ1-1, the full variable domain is EAGVAQSPRYKIIEKRQSVAFWCNPISGHATLYWYQQILGQGPKLLIQFQNNGVVDDSQLPKDRFSAERLKGVDSTLKIQPAKLEDSAVYLCASSLDLWTGAGTEAFFGQGTRLTVV.

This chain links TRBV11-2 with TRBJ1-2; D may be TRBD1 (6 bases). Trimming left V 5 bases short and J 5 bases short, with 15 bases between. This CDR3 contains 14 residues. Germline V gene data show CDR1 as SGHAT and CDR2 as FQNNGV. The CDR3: CASSRYRVGYGYTF. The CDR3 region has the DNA TGTGCCAGCAGCCGTTACAGGGTGGGGTATGGCTACACCTTC.

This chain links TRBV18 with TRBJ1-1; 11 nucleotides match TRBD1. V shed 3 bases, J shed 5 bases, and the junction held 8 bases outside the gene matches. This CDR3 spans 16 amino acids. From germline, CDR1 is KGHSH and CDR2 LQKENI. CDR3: CASSPQRTGGITEAFF. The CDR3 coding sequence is TGTGCCAGCTCACCTCAGAGGACAGGGGGCATAACTGAAGCTTTCTTT. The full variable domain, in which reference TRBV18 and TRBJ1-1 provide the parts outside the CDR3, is NAGVMQNPRHLVRRRGQEARLRCSPMKGHSHVYWYRQLPEEGLKFMVYLQKENIIDESGMPKERFSAEFPKEGPSILRIQQVVRGDSAAYFCASSPQRTGGITEAFFGQGTRLTVV.

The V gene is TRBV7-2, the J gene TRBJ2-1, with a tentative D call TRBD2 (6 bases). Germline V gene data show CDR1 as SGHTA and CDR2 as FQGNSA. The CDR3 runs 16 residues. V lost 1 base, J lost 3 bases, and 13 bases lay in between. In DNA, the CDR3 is TGTGCCAGCAGCTTAGGCGGGATTAGACGCTACAATGAGCAGTTCTTC. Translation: CASSLGGIRRYNEQFF.

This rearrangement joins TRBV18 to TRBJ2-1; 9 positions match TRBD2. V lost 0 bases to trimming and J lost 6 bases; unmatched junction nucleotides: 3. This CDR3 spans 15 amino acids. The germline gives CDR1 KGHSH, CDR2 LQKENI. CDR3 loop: CASSPPVLAGNEQFF. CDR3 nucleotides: TGTGCCAGCTCACCACCAGTACTAGCGGGCAATGAGCAGTTCTTC.

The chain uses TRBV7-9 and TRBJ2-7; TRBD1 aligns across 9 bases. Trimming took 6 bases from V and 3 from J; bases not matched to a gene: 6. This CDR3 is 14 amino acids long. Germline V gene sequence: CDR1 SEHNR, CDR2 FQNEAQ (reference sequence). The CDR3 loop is CASSPGTGNYEQYF. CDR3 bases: TGTGCCAGCAGTCCCGGGACAGGGAACTACGAGCAGTACTTC.

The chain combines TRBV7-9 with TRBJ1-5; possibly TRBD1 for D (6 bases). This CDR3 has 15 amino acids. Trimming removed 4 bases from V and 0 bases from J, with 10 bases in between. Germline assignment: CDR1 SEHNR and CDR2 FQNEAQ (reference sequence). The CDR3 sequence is CASSSPDSSNQPQHF. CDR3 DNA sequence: TGTGCCAGCAGCTCTCCGGACAGTAGCAATCAGCCCCAGCATTTT.

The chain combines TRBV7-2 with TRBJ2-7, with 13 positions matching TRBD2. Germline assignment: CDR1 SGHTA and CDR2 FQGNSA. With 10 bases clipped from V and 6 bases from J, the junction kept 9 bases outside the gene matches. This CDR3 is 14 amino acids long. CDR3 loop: CATGTSGTQGEQYF. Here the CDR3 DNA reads TGTGCCACCGGGACTAGCGGGACCCAGGGCGAGCAGTACTTC.

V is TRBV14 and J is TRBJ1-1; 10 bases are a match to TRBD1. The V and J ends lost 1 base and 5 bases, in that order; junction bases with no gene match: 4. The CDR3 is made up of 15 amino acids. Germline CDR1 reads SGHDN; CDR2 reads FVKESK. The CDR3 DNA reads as TGTGCCAGCAGCCAAGGGGACAGGGGCCGGACTGAAGCTTTCTTT. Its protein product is CASSQGDRGRTEAFF.

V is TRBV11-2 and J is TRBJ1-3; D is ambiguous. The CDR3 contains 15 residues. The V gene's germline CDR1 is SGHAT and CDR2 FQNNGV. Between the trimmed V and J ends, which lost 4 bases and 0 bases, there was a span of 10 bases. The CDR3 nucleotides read TGTGCCAGCAGCTCCGGGTTACGCTCTGGAAACACCATATATTTT. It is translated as CASSSGLRSGNTIYF.

The CDR3 DNA sequence: TGTGCCACTGGACAGGGGGGCTCTGGGGCCAACGTCCTGACTTTC. This gives the protein CATGQGGSGANVLTF. The chain employs TRBV6-4 and TRBJ2-6, with 10 bases identical to TRBD1. CDR3 size: 15 residues. V shed 10 bases and J 0 bases; nucleotides not matched to a gene: 3. Germline V gene data show CDR1 as MRHNA and CDR2 as SNTAGT.

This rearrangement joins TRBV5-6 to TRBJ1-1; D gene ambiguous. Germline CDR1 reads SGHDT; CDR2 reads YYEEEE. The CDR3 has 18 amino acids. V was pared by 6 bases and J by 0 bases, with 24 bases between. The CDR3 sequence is CASTSLGGRLYMNTEAFF. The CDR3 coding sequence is TGTGCCAGCACCAGCTTGGGCGGGCGCTTATATATGAACACTGAAGCTTTCTTT.

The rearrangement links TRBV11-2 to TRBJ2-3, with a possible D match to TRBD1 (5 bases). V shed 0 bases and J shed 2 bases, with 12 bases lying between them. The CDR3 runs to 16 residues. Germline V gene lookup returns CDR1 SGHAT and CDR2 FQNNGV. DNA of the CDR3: TGTGCCAGCAGCTTAGAGGGGCCGACCATCACAGATACGCAGTATTTT. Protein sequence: CASSLEGPTITDTQYF.

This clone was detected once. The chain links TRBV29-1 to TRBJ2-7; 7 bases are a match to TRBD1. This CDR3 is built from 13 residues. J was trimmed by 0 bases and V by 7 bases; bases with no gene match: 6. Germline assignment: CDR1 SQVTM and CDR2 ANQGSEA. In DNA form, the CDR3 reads TGCAGCGGCCGGACAGGTAGCTCCTACGAGCAGTACTTC. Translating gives CSGRTGSSYEQYF.

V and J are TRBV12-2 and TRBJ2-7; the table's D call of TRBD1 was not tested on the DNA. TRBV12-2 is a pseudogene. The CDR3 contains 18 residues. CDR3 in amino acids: CASRPPNPPYRGPYEQYF. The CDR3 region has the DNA TGTGCAAGTCGCCCACCTAATCCCCCCTACAGGGGCCCCTACGAGCAGTACTTC.

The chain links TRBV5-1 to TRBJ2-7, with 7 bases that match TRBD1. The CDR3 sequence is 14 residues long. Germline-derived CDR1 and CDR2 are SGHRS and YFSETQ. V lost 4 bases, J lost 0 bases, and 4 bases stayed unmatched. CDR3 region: CASSRDSHSYEQYF. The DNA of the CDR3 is TGCGCCAGCAGCCGGGACAGCCACTCCTACGAGCAGTACTTC.

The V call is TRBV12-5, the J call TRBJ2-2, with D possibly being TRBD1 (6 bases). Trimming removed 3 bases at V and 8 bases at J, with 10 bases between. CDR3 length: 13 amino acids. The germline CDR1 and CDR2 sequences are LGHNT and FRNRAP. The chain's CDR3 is CASGFWGPGELFF. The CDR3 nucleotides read TGTGCTAGTGGTTTTTGGGGGCCTGGGGAGCTGTTTTTT.

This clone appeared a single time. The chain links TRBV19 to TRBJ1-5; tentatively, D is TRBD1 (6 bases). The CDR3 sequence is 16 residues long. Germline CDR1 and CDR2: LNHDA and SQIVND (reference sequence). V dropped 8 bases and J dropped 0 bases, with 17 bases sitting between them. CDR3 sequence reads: CASATLQGYSNQPQHF. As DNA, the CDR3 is TGTGCCAGTGCGACCTTACAGGGTTATAGCAATCAGCCCCAGCATTTT.

CDR3 DNA: TGTGCCAGCAGCTTAGCCGGGAGTTCAGATACGCAGTATTTT. Translation: CASSLAGSSDTQYF. The V call is TRBV7-6, the J call TRBJ2-3; tentative D call: TRBD2 (6 bases). This CDR3 region has 14 residues. Germline assignment: CDR1 SGHVS and CDR2 FNYEAQ. Trimming shortened V by 0 bases and J by 4 bases, and 8 bases separated the two germline ends. The whole variable domain, filled in from reference TRBV7-6 and TRBJ2-3, reads GAGVSQSPRYKVTKRGQDVALRCDPISGHVSLYWYRQALGQGPEFLTYFNYEAQQDKSGLPNDRFSAERPEGSISTLTIQRTEQRDSAMYRCASSLAGSSDTQYFGPGTRLTVL.

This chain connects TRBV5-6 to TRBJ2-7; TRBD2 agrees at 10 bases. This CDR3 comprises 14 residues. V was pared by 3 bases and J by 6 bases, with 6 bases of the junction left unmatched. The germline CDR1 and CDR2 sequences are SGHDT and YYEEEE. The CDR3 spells CASSSLAGAREQYF. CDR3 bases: TGTGCCAGCAGCTCCCTAGCGGGAGCCCGCGAGCAGTACTTC.

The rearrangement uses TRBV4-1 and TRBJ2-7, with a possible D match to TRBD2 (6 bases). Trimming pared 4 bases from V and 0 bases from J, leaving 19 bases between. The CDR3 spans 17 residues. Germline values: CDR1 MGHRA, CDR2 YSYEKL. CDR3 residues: CASSPIVRRDPSYEQYF. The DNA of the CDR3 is TGCGCCAGCAGCCCGATTGTGAGGCGGGACCCCTCCTACGAGCAGTACTTC.

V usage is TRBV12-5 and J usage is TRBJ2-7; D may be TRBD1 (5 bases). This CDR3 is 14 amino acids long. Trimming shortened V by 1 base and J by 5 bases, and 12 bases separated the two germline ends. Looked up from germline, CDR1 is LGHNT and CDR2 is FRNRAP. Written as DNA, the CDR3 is TGTGCTAGTGGTTTGGACTGGCCAGGGCACGAGCAGTACTTC. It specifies CASGLDWPGHEQYF.

The CDR3 is CASSVEGRTDTQYF. As DNA, the CDR3 is TGTGCCAGCAGCGTTGAGGGGAGGACAGATACGCAGTATTTT. The chain is built from TRBV9 and TRBJ2-3, with a possible D match to TRBD2 (6 bases). V shed 2 bases and J shed 3 bases, with 10 bases lying between them. CDR3 length: 14 residues. Looked up from germline, CDR1 is SGDLS and CDR2 is YYNGEE.

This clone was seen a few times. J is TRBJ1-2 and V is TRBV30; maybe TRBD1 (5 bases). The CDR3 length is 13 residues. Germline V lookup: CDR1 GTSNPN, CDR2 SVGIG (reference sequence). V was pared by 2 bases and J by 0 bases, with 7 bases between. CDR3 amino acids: CAWSSDTNYGYTF. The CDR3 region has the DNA TGTGCCTGGAGTTCGGACACTAACTATGGCTACACCTTC.

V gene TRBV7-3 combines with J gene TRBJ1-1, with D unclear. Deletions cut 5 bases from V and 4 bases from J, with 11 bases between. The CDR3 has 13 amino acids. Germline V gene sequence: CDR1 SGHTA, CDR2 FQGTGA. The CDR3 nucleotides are TGTGCCAGCAGCCAACAGTCTCGCACTGAAGCTTTCTTT. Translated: CASSQQSRTEAFF.